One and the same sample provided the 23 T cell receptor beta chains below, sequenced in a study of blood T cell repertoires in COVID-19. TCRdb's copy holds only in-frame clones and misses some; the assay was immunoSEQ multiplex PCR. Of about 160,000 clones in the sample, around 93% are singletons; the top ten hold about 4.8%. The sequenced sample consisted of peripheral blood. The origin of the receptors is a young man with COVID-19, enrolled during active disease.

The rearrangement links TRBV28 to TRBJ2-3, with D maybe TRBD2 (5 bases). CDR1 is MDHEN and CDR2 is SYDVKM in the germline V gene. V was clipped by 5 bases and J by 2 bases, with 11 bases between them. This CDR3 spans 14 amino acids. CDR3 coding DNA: TGTGCCAGCAGTCTGAGGGTTAACACAGATACGCAGTATTTT. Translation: CASSLRVNTDTQYF.

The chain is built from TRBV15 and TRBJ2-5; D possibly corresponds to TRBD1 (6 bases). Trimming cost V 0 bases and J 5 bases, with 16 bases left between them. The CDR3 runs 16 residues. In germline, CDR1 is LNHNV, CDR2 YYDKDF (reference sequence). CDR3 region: CATSRDPTGSGETQYF. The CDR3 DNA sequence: TGTGCCACCAGCAGAGATCCTACAGGGTCTGGGGAGACCCAGTACTTC. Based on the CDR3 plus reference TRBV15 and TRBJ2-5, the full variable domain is DAMVIQNPRYQVTQFGKPVTLSCSQTLNHNVMYWYQQKSSQAPKLLFHYYDKDFNNEADTPDNFQSRRPNTSFCFLDIRSPGLGDTAMYLCATSRDPTGSGETQYFGPGTRLLVL.

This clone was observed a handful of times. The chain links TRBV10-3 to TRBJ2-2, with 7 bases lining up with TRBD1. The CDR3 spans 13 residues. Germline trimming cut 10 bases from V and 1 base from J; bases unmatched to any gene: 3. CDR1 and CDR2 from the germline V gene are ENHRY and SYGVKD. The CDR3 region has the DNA TGTGCCAATAGACAGGGGAACACCGGGGAGCTGTTTTTT. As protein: CANRQGNTGELFF.

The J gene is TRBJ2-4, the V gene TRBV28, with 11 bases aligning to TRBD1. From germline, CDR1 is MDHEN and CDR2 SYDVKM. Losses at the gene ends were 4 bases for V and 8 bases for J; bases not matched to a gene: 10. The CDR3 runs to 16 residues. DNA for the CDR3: TGTGCCAGCAGTTCCGCCGGGACAGGGGGGAGGGACATTCAGTACTTC. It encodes CASSSAGTGGRDIQYF.

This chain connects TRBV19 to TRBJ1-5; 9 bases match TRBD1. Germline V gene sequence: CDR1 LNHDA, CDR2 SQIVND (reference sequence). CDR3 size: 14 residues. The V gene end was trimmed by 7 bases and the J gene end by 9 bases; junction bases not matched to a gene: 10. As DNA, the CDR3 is TGTGCCAGTACCCCCAGGGACAGGGCTTGGCCCCAGCATTTT. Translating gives CASTPRDRAWPQHF.

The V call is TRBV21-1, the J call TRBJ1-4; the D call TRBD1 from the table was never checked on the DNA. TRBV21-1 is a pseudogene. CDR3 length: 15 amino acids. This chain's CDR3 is CASSSGQGIREKLFF. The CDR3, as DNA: TGTGCCAGCAGCAGCGGACAGGGTATAAGGGAAAAACTGTTTTTT.

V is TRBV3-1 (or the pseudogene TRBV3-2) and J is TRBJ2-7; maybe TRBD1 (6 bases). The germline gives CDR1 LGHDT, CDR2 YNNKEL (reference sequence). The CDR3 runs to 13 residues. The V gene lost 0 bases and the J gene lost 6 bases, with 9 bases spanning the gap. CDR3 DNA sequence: TGTGCCAGCAGCCAAGAGGACAGCCGCGAGCAGTACTTC. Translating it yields CASSQEDSREQYF.

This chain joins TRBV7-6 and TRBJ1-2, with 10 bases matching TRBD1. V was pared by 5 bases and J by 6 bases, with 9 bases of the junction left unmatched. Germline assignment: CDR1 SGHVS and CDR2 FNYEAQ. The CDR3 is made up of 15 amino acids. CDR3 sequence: CASSPQWDRGHGYTF. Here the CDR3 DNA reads TGTGCCAGCAGCCCCCAGTGGGACAGGGGTCATGGCTACACCTTC.

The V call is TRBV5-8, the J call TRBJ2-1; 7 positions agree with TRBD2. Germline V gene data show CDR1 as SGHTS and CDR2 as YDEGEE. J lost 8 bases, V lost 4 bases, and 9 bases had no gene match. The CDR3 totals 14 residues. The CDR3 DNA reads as TGTGCCAGCAGCCGGTGGGAGGGCTTCTATGAGCAGTTCTTC. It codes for CASSRWEGFYEQFF.

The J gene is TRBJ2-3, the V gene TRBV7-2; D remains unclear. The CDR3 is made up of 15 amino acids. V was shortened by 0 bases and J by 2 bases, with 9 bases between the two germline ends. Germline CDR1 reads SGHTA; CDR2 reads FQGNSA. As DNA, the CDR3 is TGTGCCAGCAGCTTAGCTGTGAGGTACACAGATACGCAGTATTTT. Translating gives CASSLAVRYTDTQYF.

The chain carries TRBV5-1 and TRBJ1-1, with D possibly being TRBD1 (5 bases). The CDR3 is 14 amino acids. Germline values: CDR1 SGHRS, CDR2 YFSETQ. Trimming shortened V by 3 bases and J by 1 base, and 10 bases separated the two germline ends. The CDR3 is CASSYQGQNTEAFF. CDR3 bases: TGCGCCAGCAGCTATCAAGGACAGAACACTGAAGCTTTCTTT.

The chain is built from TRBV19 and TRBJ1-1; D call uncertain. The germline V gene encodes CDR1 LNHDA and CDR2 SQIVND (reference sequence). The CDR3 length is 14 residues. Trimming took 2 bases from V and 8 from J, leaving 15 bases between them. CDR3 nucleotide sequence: TGTGCCAGTAGTATAAACGGGAACAGCCCCGAAGCTTTCTTT. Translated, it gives CASSINGNSPEAFF.

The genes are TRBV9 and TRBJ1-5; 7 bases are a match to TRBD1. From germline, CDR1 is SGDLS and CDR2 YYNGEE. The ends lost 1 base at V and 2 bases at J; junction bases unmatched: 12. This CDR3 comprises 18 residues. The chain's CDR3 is CASSVNRGRPRGNQPQHF. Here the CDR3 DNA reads TGTGCCAGCAGCGTAAACAGGGGCCGCCCCCGTGGCAATCAGCCCCAGCATTTT.

As DNA, the CDR3 is TGTGCCATCAATAGCGGGAGCTCCTACGAGCAGTACTTC. This gives the protein CAINSGSSYEQYF. V usage is TRBV28 and J usage is TRBJ2-7, with TRBD2 identical over 9 bases. The CDR3 spans 13 residues. Trimming took 10 bases from V and 0 from J; bases not matched to a gene: 4. Germline lookup yields CDR1 MDHEN and CDR2 SYDVKM. Combining the CDR3 with reference TRBV28 and TRBJ2-7 gives the whole variable domain DVKVTQSSRYLVKRTGEKVFLECVQDMDHENMFWYRQDPGLGLRLIYFSYDVKMKEKGDIPEGYSVSREKKERFSLILESASTNQTSMYLCAINSGSSYEQYFGPGTRLTVT.

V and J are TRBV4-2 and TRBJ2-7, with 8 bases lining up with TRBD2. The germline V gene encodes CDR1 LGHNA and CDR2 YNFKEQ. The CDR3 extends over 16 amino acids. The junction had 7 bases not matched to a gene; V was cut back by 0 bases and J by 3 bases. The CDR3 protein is CASSQDTGGRNYEQYF. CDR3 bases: TGTGCCAGCAGCCAAGACACGGGAGGGAGGAACTACGAGCAGTACTTC.

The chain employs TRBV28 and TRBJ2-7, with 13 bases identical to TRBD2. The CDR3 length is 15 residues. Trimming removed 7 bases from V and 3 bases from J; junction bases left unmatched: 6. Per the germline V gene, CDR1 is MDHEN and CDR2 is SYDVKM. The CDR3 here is CASTSGTSGNYEQYF. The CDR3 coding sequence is TGTGCCAGCACTTCCGGGACTAGCGGGAACTACGAGCAGTACTTC.

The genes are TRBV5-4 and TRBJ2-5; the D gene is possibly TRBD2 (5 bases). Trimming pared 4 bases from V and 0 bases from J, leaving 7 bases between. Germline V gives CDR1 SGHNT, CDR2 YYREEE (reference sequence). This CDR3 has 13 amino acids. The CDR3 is CASSRDHQETQYF. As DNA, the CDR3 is TGTGCCAGCAGCCGGGATCACCAAGAGACCCAGTACTTC.

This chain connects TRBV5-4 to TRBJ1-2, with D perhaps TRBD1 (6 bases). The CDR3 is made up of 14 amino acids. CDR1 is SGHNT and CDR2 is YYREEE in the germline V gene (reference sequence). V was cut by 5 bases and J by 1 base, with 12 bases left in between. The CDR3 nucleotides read TGTGCCAGCAGACCCGGACAGAGTAACTATGGCTACACCTTC. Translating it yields CASRPGQSNYGYTF. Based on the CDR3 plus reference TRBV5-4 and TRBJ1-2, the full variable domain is ETGVTQSPTHLIKTRGQQVTLRCSSQSGHNTVSWYQQALGQGPQFIFQYYREEENGRGNFPPRFSGLQFPNYSSELNVNALELDDSALYLCASRPGQSNYGYTFGSGTRLTVV.

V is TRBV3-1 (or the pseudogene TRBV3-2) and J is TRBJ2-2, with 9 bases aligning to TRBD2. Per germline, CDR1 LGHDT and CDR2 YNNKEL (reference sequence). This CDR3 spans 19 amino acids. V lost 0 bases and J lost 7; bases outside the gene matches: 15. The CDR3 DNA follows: TGTGCCAGCAGCCAAGAACGGCGGAGCGGGGGGATCGGAATCGGGGAGCTGTTTTTT. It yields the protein CASSQERRSGGIGIGELFF.

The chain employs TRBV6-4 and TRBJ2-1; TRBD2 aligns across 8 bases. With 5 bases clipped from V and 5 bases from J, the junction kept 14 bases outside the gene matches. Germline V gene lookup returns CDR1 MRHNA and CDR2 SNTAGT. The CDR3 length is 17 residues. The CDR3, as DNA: TGTGCCAGCAGTCGTAATGCCGGGACTAGTCTCCACAATGAGCAGTTCTTC. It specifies CASSRNAGTSLHNEQFF.

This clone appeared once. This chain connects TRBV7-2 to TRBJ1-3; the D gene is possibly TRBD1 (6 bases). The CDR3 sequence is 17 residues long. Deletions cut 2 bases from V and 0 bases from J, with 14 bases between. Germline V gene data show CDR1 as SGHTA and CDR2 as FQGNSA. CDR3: CASSLWARGHSGNTIYF. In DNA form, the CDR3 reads TGTGCCAGCAGCTTATGGGCCAGGGGACACTCTGGAAACACCATATATTTT.

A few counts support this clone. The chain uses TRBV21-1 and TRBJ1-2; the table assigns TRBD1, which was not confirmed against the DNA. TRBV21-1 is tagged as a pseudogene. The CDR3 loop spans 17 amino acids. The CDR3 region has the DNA TGTGCCAGCAGCAAAGGGGTCAGGGTCCTCGTCTACTATGGCTACACCTTC. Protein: CASSKGVRVLVYYGYTF.

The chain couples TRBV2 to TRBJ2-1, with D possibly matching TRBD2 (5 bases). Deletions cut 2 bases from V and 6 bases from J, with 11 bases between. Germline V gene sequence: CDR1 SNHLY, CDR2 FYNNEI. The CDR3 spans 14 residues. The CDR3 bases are TGTGCCAGCAGTGAATGGAGGAGACCCAATGAGCAGTTCTTC. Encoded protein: CASSEWRRPNEQFF.